This entry is about one TCR beta chain. The antigen is unknown. Looked up from germline, CDR1 is KGHSH and CDR2 is LQKENI. With 8 bases clipped from V and 3 bases from J, the junction kept 9 bases outside the gene matches. The CDR3 has 15 residues. The sample is drawn from a study of siplizumab effects on memory and regulatory T cells. General study results and limits: Unstimulated subsets contained matches for only a minor fraction of alloreactive clones. Left unconfirmed was the suppressive function of proliferating Tregs from siplizumab cultures. In controls, 26.9% of mappable alloreactive CD4+ clones were Treg-derived on average, versus roughly 69% with siplizumab. Phenotypic classification as naive or memory proved unattainable for roughly 80-96% of proliferating CD4+ or CD8+ clones.

Data came from immunoSEQ multiplex PCR; TCRdb stores just in-frame clones and leaves some out. The table has tens of thousands of clones, approximately 89% seen once. The sample was Tregs sorted from blood. This sequence was found in a human donor in good health. The chain is built from TRBV18 and TRBJ2-2; 7 positions match TRBD2. CDR3 sequence reads: CASTKRDADTGELFF. The CDR3 DNA reads as TGTGCCAGCACGAAGCGGGACGCGGACACCGGGGAGCTGTTTTTT.